These T cell receptor beta chains were read from a single sample in a study of regulatory T cells in long-lasting Graves disease. TCRdb reprocessed the multiplex PCR reads via MiXCR and lists one record per CDR3 protein. The sample lists over 500,000 distinct CDR3 sequences; roughly 16% were seen once. These data were also filed under a second study, of T cells in Graves' hyperthyroidism and ophthalmopathy.

The sample here was peripheral blood mononuclear cells (PBMCs), taken at new diagnosis, from a patient treated with antithyroid drugs. The receptor source for this set is a man younger than 35 with Graves disease. The CDR3 runs from the conserved cysteine through the conserved F or W. A D gene is named only where the DNA matches it firmly. Some rows mark clone size as missing; the rest say once, few, many or name a class of expanded clone.

d_call: TRBD1
clone_size: -
j_call: TRBJ1-1
v_call: TRBV18
cdr3_aa: CASHGQGAMSGAEAFF
cdr3_nt: TGTGCCAGCCACGGGCAGGGGGCGATGTCCGGCGCTGAAGCTTTCTTT

d_call: -
clone_size: -
j_call: TRBJ2-1
v_call: TRBV3-1
cdr3_aa: CASSQGGGWVDEQFF
cdr3_nt: TGTGCCAGCAGCCAGGGTGGCGGGTGGGTCGATGAGCAGTTCTTC

d_call: TRBD1
clone_size: many
j_call: TRBJ2-5
v_call: TRBV11-3
cdr3_aa: CASSLGTGISETQYF
cdr3_nt: TGTGCCAGCAGCTTAGGGACAGGGATTTCAGAGACCCAGTACTTC

d_call: -
clone_size: -
j_call: TRBJ1-6
v_call: TRBV20-1
cdr3_aa: CSARDDGGSSYNSPLHF
cdr3_nt: TGCAGTGCTAGAGATGACGGAGGGAGCTCCTATAATTCACCCCTCCACTTT

d_call: -
clone_size: few
j_call: TRBJ2-1
v_call: TRBV24-1
cdr3_aa: CATSDRTAFSYNEQFF
cdr3_nt: TGTGCCACCAGTGACCGGACAGCCTTCTCCTACAATGAGCAGTTCTTC

d_call: -
clone_size: -
j_call: TRBJ1-2
v_call: TRBV27
cdr3_aa: CASSAGRRGYGYTF
cdr3_nt: TGTGCCAGCAGTGCAGGACGCCGGGGGTATGGCTACACCTTC

d_call: -
clone_size: -
j_call: TRBJ2-3
v_call: TRBV5-4
cdr3_aa: CASSFGRQKSSTDTQYF
cdr3_nt: TGTGCCAGCAGCTTTGGACGACAGAAATCTAGCACAGATACGCAGTATTTT

d_call: -
clone_size: -
j_call: TRBJ2-5
v_call: TRBV24-1
cdr3_aa: CATSDGQGGTQYF
cdr3_nt: TGTGCCACCAGTGATGGGCAGGGGGGGACCCAGTACTTC

d_call: -
clone_size: many
j_call: TRBJ1-1
v_call: TRBV7-9
cdr3_aa: CASSLGTAMNTEAFF
cdr3_nt: TGTGCCAGCAGCTTAGGGACAGCTATGAACACTGAAGCTTTCTTT

d_call: -
clone_size: -
j_call: TRBJ1-4
v_call: TRBV3-1
cdr3_aa: CASSQDEWSEELFF
cdr3_nt: TGTGCCAGCAGCCAAGATGAATGGAGCGAAGAACTGTTTTTT

d_call: TRBD2
clone_size: -
j_call: TRBJ2-1
v_call: TRBV3-1
cdr3_aa: CASSQGTSGSRNEQFF
cdr3_nt: TGTGCCAGCAGCCAAGGGACTAGCGGGAGCCGCAATGAGCAGTTCTTC

d_call: -
clone_size: -
j_call: TRBJ1-4
v_call: TRBV5-1
cdr3_aa: CASRSATNEKLFF
cdr3_nt: TGCGCCAGCCGCTCCGCAACTAATGAAAAACTGTTTTTT

d_call: -
clone_size: few
j_call: TRBJ2-1
v_call: TRBV7-9
cdr3_aa: CASGSGGRLYNEQLF
cdr3_nt: TGTGCCAGCGGAAGCGGTGGCCGACTTTACAATGAGCAGCTCTTC

d_call: -
clone_size: few
j_call: TRBJ2-1
v_call: TRBV29-1
cdr3_aa: CSVEKGVTYNEQFF
cdr3_nt: TGCAGCGTTGAAAAGGGGGTGACCTACAATGAGCAGTTCTTC